The 2 T cell receptor beta chains listed next were all sequenced from one sample in a study of cytomegalovirus exposure and HLA in healthy donors. With 60 Vbeta and 13 Jbeta primers, the PCR was carried out. Assay: immunoSEQ multiplex PCR; the TCRdb copy retains only in-frame clones and omits some. This sample carries over 150,000 clones, about 80% of them seen once, and the ten largest clones take roughly 3.7%. Sequenced material: PBMCs. The receptors stem from a woman between 55 and 75 years old in good health and CMV-seropositive.

This clone has only a few counts. This chain joins TRBV18 and TRBJ2-5; a weak D match, TRBD2 (6 bases). V dropped 6 bases and J dropped 1 base, with 15 bases sitting between them. This CDR3 region has 15 residues. Germline assignment: CDR1 KGHSH and CDR2 LQKENI. The CDR3 DNA sequence: TGTGCCAGCTCTCGGGAGATGACCTCCCAAGAGACCCAGTACTTC. Translating gives CASSREMTSQETQYF.

V is TRBV30 and J is TRBJ1-2; 10 bases fit TRBD1. Losses at the gene ends were 2 bases for V and 7 bases for J; bases not matched to a gene: 7. CDR1 is GTSNPN, CDR2 SVGIG, per germline (reference sequence). The CDR3 runs 14 residues. CDR3 in amino acids: CAWSIGQGVGGYTF. The CDR3 nucleotides are TGTGCCTGGAGTATCGGACAGGGGGTAGGTGGCTACACCTTC.